These 7 T cell receptor beta chains share one sample of origin, sequenced in a study of T cell repertoires in cytomegalovirus infection (dated by TCRdb to about 2019). The run used an Illumina HiSeq 1500. The public reads were reanalyzed by TCRdb: fastp trimming at Q25, MiXCR alignment, in-frame beta chains only. Each CDR3 protein gets just one entry, which takes the most common genes and DNA from the rows behind it. A total of about 130,000 distinct CDR3 sequences appear in this sample, about 10% of them only once. The top ten clones comprise roughly 9.1% of the sample. The sample consisted of PBMCs. All receptors derive from a human donor in good health (CMV status not recorded). Some clones in this sample may be carry-over from other donors' samples.

This clonotype has ten or more counts. The chain carries TRBV12-3 or TRBV12-4 and TRBJ2-5, with no clear D. The V and J ends lost 0 bases and 5 bases respectively, with 10 bases between them. The CDR3 consists of 14 residues. The CDR3 sequence is CASSLAQIFETQYF. DNA for the CDR3: TGTGCCAGCAGTTTAGCGCAAATCTTCGAGACCCAGTACTTC.

This clonotype showed up many times. V usage is TRBV7-2 and J usage is TRBJ1-6; 9 bases match TRBD1. The junction had 11 bases not matched to a gene; V was cut back by 5 bases and J by 9 bases. Germline CDR1 is SGHTA and CDR2 is FQGNSA. The CDR3 contains 16 residues. The CDR3 nucleotides read TGTGCCAGCAGCGCTTACGGGACAGGGCGAGGTTCACCCCTCCACTTT. Its translation: CASSAYGTGRGSPLHF.

This clonotype was seen at least ten times. The chain has TRBV12-3 or TRBV12-4 and TRBJ2-1, with 10 nucleotides matching TRBD1. The CDR3 is 15 residues long. V was pared by 5 bases and J by 7 bases, with 8 bases of the junction left unmatched. CDR3 protein: CASSPPGQGSNEQFF. The CDR3 nucleotides are TGTGCCAGCAGTCCCCCGGGACAGGGGTCTAATGAGCAGTTCTTC.

This clonotype was seen many times. The rearrangement links TRBV4-1 to TRBJ1-1; TRBD1 matches at 7 bases. CDR3 length: 17 amino acids. Germline loops: CDR1 MGHRA, CDR2 YSYEKL. V was clipped by 1 base and J by 1 base; unmatched bases: 9. CDR3 amino acids: CASSQGPPGQSNTEAFF. The CDR3 DNA reads as TGCGCCAGCAGCCAAGGGCCCCCGGGACAGTCGAACACTGAAGCTTTCTTT.

This clonotype was detected ten times or more. The V call is TRBV6-5, the J call TRBJ2-1; D gene uncertain. In germline, CDR1 is MNHEY, CDR2 SVGAGI. The CDR3 sequence is 11 residues long. V lost 2 bases, J lost 5 bases, and 1 base lay in between. The CDR3 loop is CASSYHNEQFF. The CDR3 DNA reads TGTGCCAGCAGTTACCACAATGAGCAGTTCTTC.

V usage is TRBV20-1 and J usage is TRBJ1-2, with a possible D match to TRBD1 (6 bases). This CDR3 comprises 11 residues. Germline V CDR1 and CDR2: DFQATT, SNEGSKA (reference sequence). The V and J ends lost 6 bases and 7 bases respectively, with 12 bases between them. The CDR3 spells CSAPGDSGYTF. The CDR3 nucleotides are TGCAGTGCCCCAGGGGACTCTGGCTACACCTTC.

This clonotype was seen ten or more times. CDR3 bases: TGTGCCAGCAGCCCTCAGCGGGGGGCCATCACAGATACGCAGTATTTT. Its translation is CASSPQRGAITDTQYF. The rearrangement uses TRBV3-1 and TRBJ2-3; 9 bases align to TRBD2. Per germline, CDR1 LGHDT and CDR2 YNNKEL (reference sequence). The ends lost 4 bases at V and 2 bases at J; junction bases unmatched: 7. CDR3 length: 16 amino acids.